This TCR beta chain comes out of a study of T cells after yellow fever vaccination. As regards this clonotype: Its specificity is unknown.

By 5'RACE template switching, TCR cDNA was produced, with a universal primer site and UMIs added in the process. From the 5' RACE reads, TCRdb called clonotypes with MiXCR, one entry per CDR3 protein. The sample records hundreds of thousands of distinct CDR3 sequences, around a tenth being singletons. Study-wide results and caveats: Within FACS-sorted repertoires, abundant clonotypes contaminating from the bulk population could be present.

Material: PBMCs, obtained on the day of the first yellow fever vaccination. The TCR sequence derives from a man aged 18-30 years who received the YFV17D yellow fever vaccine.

In nucleotides, the CDR3 is TGTGCCACCAGCAGAGTAGGGAGCTCCTACAATGAGCAGTTCTTC. Amino acids: CATSRVGSSYNEQFF. The V call is TRBV15, the J call TRBJ2-1; perhaps TRBD2 as D (5 bases). The length of the CDR3 is 15 residues. The germline V gene has CDR1 LNHNV and CDR2 YYDKDF (reference sequence). V lost 1 base, J lost 0 bases, and 7 bases lay in between.